The 6 T cell receptor beta chains given below trace back to one sample, sequenced in a study of shared clonotypes between healthy human individuals. Using immunoSEQ multiplex PCR, the repertoire was profiled, and TCRdb retains in-frame clones only, with some absent. The repertoire consists of 700,000 or so clones, with 60% to 80% occurring once and the leading ten covering roughly 1.8%. Sequenced input: memory CD4+ T cells sorted from blood. The subset here: CD45RA-negative fraction. Source of these receptors: a woman in her thirties in good health.

Many counts were recorded for this clone. The chain has TRBV14 and TRBJ2-5, with D tentatively TRBD2 (7 bases). The CDR3 sequence is 16 residues long. Trimming pared 2 bases from V and 5 bases from J, leaving 18 bases between. Germline V lookup: CDR1 SGHDN, CDR2 FVKESK. The CDR3 DNA reads TGTGCCAGCAGCCAACAGGGGTCGGGAGCGGGGGAGACCCAGTACTTC. Protein product: CASSQQGSGAGETQYF.

V usage is TRBV7-5 and J usage is TRBJ2-7; the DNA was not used to check the table's D call, TRBD1. TRBV7-5 is noted as a pseudogene. The CDR3 is 13 residues long. CDR3 loop: CASSNQGSYEQYF. The CDR3 nucleotides read TGTGCCAGCAGCAACCAGGGGTCGTACGAGCAGTACTTC.

In this sample, this clone turned up a few times. The chain carries TRBV29-1 and TRBJ2-2; 11 bases line up with TRBD1. The CDR3 sequence is 14 residues long. The germline V gene encodes CDR1 SQVTM and CDR2 ANQGSEA. Trimming removed 6 bases from V and 7 bases from J; junction bases left unmatched: 7. CDR3 region: CSVQGQGGHGELFF. CDR3 nucleotides: TGCAGCGTCCAGGGACAGGGGGGACACGGGGAGCTGTTTTTT.

J is TRBJ2-2 and V is TRBV19; D unresolved. Germline CDR1 and CDR2: LNHDA and SQIVND (reference sequence). This CDR3 has 19 amino acids. V was shortened by 4 bases and J by 0 bases, with 21 bases between the two germline ends. CDR3 DNA sequence: TGTGCCAGTAGTACCCCTGCGAATTCTAGATCTGCGAACACCGGGGAGCTGTTTTTT. The encoded protein is CASSTPANSRSANTGELFF. Using reference TRBV19 and TRBJ2-2 for the parts outside the CDR3, the full variable domain is DGGITQSPKYLFRKEGQNVTLSCEQNLNHDAMYWYRQDPGQGLRLIYYSQIVNDFQKGDIAEGYSVSREKKESFPLTVTSAQKNPTAFYLCASSTPANSRSANTGELFFGEGSRLTVL.

The chain combines TRBV6-1 with TRBJ1-2; D is unclear. Trimming pared 5 bases from V and 4 bases from J, leaving 8 bases between. The CDR3 runs 12 residues. Germline assignment: CDR1 MNHNS and CDR2 SASEGT. The CDR3 reads CASSLDLYGYTF. The CDR3 DNA is TGTGCCAGCAGTTTGGACCTCTATGGCTACACCTTC.

This clone showed up just a few times. The CDR3 coding sequence is TGTGCCAGCAGCCAGGCTCGGCTCGAGCAGTACTTC. Translation: CASSQARLEQYF. The rearrangement links TRBV7-9 to TRBJ2-7; no definite D call. The CDR3 runs to 12 residues. Germline lookup yields CDR1 SEHNR and CDR2 FQNEAQ (reference sequence). V gave up 5 bases and J gave up 6 bases, with 11 bases separating them.